This TCR beta chain was captured by sequencing in a study of OX40 agonist ivuxolimab in advanced cancers. Study context: Averaging 60 years in age, with a range of roughly 23 to 80, the cohort was 65% to 85% male. General study points: Some patients without response likewise showed low normalized clonal expansion. At doses 0.1 to 3.0 mg/kg, CD4+ and CD8+ clones expanded.

This clone was counted only a few times. The antigen is not known. Repertoires were generated with immunoSEQ multiplex PCR, while TCRdb's copy carries only in-frame clones and drops some. The table includes around 15,000 clones, around 80% detected once. Germline assignment: CDR1 MRHNA and CDR2 SNTAGT. The CDR3 has 15 amino acids. V lost 2 bases and J lost 3; bases outside the gene matches: 4. Autoimmune disease history or systemic immunosuppression led to patients being barred. This sequence joins TRBV6-4 and TRBJ2-3; 8 bases align to TRBD2. The source of this sequence is an adult with an advanced solid tumor such as melanoma, head and neck, liver or kidney cancer. Material: CD4+ or CD8+ T cells sorted from blood, obtained in a trial of the OX40 agonist ivuxolimab. The CDR3 sequence is CASSDEPGGTDTQYF. The CDR3 nucleotides read TGTGCCAGCAGTGACGAGCCGGGGGGGACAGATACGCAGTATTTT.